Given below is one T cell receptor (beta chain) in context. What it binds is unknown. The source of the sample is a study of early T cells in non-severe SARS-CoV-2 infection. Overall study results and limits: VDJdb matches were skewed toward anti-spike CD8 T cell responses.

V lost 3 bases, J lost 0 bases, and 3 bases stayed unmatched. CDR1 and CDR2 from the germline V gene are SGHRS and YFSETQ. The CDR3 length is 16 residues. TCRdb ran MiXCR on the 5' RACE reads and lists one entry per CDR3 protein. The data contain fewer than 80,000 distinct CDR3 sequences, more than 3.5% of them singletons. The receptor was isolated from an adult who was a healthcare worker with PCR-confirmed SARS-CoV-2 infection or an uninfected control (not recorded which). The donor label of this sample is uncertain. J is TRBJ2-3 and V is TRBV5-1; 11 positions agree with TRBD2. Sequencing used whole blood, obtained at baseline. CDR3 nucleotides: TGCGCCAGCAGCTCGGGACTAGCGGATAGCACAGATACGCAGTATTTT. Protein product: CASSSGLADSTDTQYF.